These 24 T cell receptor beta chains were sequenced from one sample in a study of blood T cell repertoires in COVID-19. Produced via immunoSEQ multiplex PCR; TCRdb's table is partial and in-frame only. The data contain roughly 170,000 clones, around nine tenths of them seen just once; the ten biggest clones take up approximately 0.88%. Sequences were obtained from peripheral blood. The receptors shown here come from a woman under 30 who had recovered from COVID-19.

In regard to this clone: Other DNA sequences within the sample encode an identical CDR3. This chain uses TRBV19 with TRBJ2-5, with 8 bases that match TRBD2. This CDR3 is built from 14 residues. The germline CDR1 and CDR2 sequences are LNHDA and SQIVND (reference sequence). V was clipped by 2 bases and J by 2 bases; unmatched bases: 1. CDR3 region: CASSITGGQETQYF. The DNA of the CDR3 is TGTGCCAGTAGTATAACGGGGGGGCAAGAGACCCAGTACTTC.

The J gene is TRBJ2-7, the V gene TRBV9, with 9 bases lining up with TRBD1. Losses at the gene ends were 7 bases for V and 5 bases for J; bases not matched to a gene: 7. Looked up from germline, CDR1 is SGDLS and CDR2 is YYNGEE. The CDR3 is 13 amino acids. The DNA for the CDR3 is TGTGCCAGCGGGGGACAGGGCCCTCACGAGCAGTACGTC. Amino acids: CASGGQGPHEQYV.

The genes are TRBV7-2 and TRBJ2-1, with TRBD2 identical over 16 bases. This CDR3 has 15 residues. Germline CDR1 SGHTA, CDR2 FQGNSA. V was clipped by 4 bases and J by 8 bases; unmatched bases: 2. The DNA of the CDR3 is TGTGCCAGCAGCTGGGGACTAGCGGGAGGGGATGAGCAGTTCTTC. This sequence encodes CASSWGLAGGDEQFF.

This clone was counted a single time. The chain is built from TRBV4-1 and TRBJ1-1, with TRBD1 identical over 8 bases. Germline V gene sequence: CDR1 MGHRA, CDR2 YSYEKL. There are 15 residues in the CDR3. V trimming: 4 bases; J trimming: 0 bases; junction bases outside the gene matches: 4. This chain's CDR3 is CASSPTGAVNTEAFF. CDR3 in DNA: TGCGCCAGCAGCCCGACAGGGGCGGTGAACACTGAAGCTTTCTTT.

The rearrangement links TRBV4-1 to TRBJ1-1; D is unresolved. This CDR3 has 12 residues. V shed 5 bases and J shed 7 bases, with 11 bases lying between them. Germline CDR1 and CDR2: MGHRA and YSYEKL. CDR3 loop: CASSTMGDEAFF. For the CDR3, the DNA is TGCGCCAGCAGCACCATGGGCGATGAAGCTTTCTTT.

This rearrangement joins TRBV5-1 to TRBJ1-4; a weak D match, TRBD1 (6 bases). The CDR3 contains 14 residues. Germline V CDR1 and CDR2: SGHRS, YFSETQ. Trimming stripped 1 base from V and 5 bases from J, with 9 bases between. CDR3 residues: CASSLWGGNEKLFF. The CDR3 DNA sequence: TGCGCCAGCAGCTTGTGGGGGGGCAATGAAAAACTGTTTTTT.

This clone was counted only a few times. This sequence joins TRBV3-1 (or the pseudogene TRBV3-2) and TRBJ1-1, with 7 bases lining up with TRBD1. The CDR3 is 14 residues long. The junction had 6 bases not matched to a gene; V was cut back by 4 bases and J by 4 bases. Germline V CDR1 and CDR2: LGHDT, YNNKEL (reference sequence). The CDR3: CASSREDRATEAFF. DNA of the CDR3: TGTGCCAGCAGCCGAGAAGACAGGGCCACTGAAGCTTTCTTT.

This sequence joins TRBV3-1 (or the pseudogene TRBV3-2) and TRBJ2-5; 11 bases fit TRBD1. This CDR3 comprises 15 residues. V lost 3 bases, J lost 4 bases, and 4 bases stayed unmatched. The germline V gene has CDR1 LGHDT and CDR2 YNNKEL (reference sequence). The CDR3 DNA reads TGTGCCAGCAGCCACGGGACAGGGGGTTCAGAGACCCAGTACTTC. This sequence encodes CASSHGTGGSETQYF.

This CDR3 is CASGPGLAGEQYF. DNA for the CDR3: TGTGCTAGTGGTCCCGGCCTAGCTGGCGAGCAGTACTTC. V gene TRBV12-5 combines with J gene TRBJ2-7; tentatively, D is TRBD2 (5 bases). Deletions cut 5 bases from V and 6 bases from J, with 14 bases between. Germline values: CDR1 LGHNT, CDR2 FRNRAP. CDR3 length: 13 amino acids. Together with reference TRBV12-5 and TRBJ2-7, the CDR3 gives the full variable domain: DARVTQTPRHKVTEMGQEVTMRCQPILGHNTVFWYRQTMMQGLELLAYFRNRAPLDDSGMPKDRFSAEMPDATLATLKIQPSEPRDSAVYFCASGPGLAGEQYFGPGTRLTVT.

The CDR3 is CASSLGPLYEQYV. The CDR3 DNA follows: TGCGCCAGCAGCTTGGGGCCCTTATACGAGCAGTACGTC. V usage is TRBV5-1 and J usage is TRBJ2-7, with no clear D. The V gene lost 0 bases and the J gene lost 4 bases, with 8 bases spanning the gap. From germline, CDR1 is SGHRS and CDR2 YFSETQ. CDR3 length equals 13 residues.

This clone was seen more than once but under ten times. The CDR3 region is CASSTGTAALWGYTF. CDR3 coding DNA: TGTGCCAGCAGTACCGGGACAGCAGCTTTATGGGGCTACACCTTC. The chain joins TRBV6-5 to TRBJ1-2; 7 bases line up with TRBD1. Germline CDR1 reads MNHEY; CDR2 reads SVGAGI. V gave up 5 bases and J gave up 8 bases; unmatched junction bases: 14. This CDR3 spans 15 amino acids.

V usage is TRBV3-1 (or the pseudogene TRBV3-2) and J usage is TRBJ2-2, with 8 bases fitting TRBD2. This CDR3 spans 16 amino acids. The J segment lost 4 bases and the V segment lost 1 base, leaving 5 bases of the junction unmatched. Germline V CDR1 and CDR2: LGHDT, YNNKEL (reference sequence). The CDR3 DNA reads as TGTGCCAGCAGCCAAGTTGGGACTAGTTCCACCGGGGAGCTGTTTTTT. It codes for CASSQVGTSSTGELFF.

The chain recombines TRBV5-6 with TRBJ1-6; unclear D gene. V lost 4 bases and J 8 bases, leaving 7 bases between the germline ends. This CDR3 contains 12 residues. Germline CDR1 is SGHDT and CDR2 is YYEEEE. CDR3 sequence (DNA): TGTGCCAGCAGCATCCCCTATTCACCCCTCCACTTT. This translates into CASSIPYSPLHF. The variable domain in full, completed from reference TRBV5-6 and TRBJ1-6, reads DAGVTQSPTHLIKTRGQQVTLRCSPKSGHDTVSWYQQALGQGPQFIFQYYEEEERQRGNFPDRFSGHQFPNYSSELNVNALLLGDSALYLCASSIPYSPLHFGNGTRLTVT.

The chain recombines TRBV18 with TRBJ2-3, with D tentatively TRBD2 (5 bases). V lost 0 bases, J lost 6 bases, and 16 bases lay in between. Germline CDR1 is KGHSH and CDR2 is LQKENI. The CDR3 sequence is 16 residues long. The CDR3 DNA reads TGTGCCAGCTCACCACCGGGAGTCCCCGCCGGGGATACGCAGTATTTT. The encoded protein is CASSPPGVPAGDTQYF.

V is TRBV5-1 and J is TRBJ2-1, with 8 bases identical to TRBD1. The CDR3 loop spans 17 amino acids. Germline V gives CDR1 SGHRS, CDR2 YFSETQ. The V and J ends lost 4 bases and 6 bases, in that order; junction bases with no gene match: 15. The CDR3 sequence: CASSLGTGTFSGNEQFF. The CDR3 coding sequence is TGCGCCAGCAGCCTCGGGACAGGTACTTTCTCGGGCAATGAGCAGTTCTTC.

The chain recombines TRBV11-2 with TRBJ2-1; maybe TRBD1 (6 bases). V gave up 2 bases and J gave up 5 bases, with 10 bases separating them. The CDR3 totals 14 residues. Germline CDR1 reads SGHAT; CDR2 reads FQNNGV. For the CDR3, the DNA is TGTGCCAGCAGCTTAACAGGGTACAACAATGAGCAGTTCTTC. Its protein is CASSLTGYNNEQFF.

This clone is a singleton in its sample. The chain combines TRBV4-1 with TRBJ2-3, with D perhaps TRBD2 (6 bases). Deletions cut 4 bases from V and 3 bases from J, with 17 bases between. The V gene's germline CDR1 is MGHRA and CDR2 YSYEKL. The CDR3 has 16 amino acids. CDR3 sequence: CASSPMRDTGTDTQYF. The DNA of the CDR3 is TGCGCCAGCAGCCCTATGCGGGATACGGGAACAGATACGCAGTATTTT.

The V call is TRBV3-1 (or the pseudogene TRBV3-2), the J call TRBJ2-1; weak D call: TRBD1 (6 bases). Germline CDR1 and CDR2: LGHDT and YNNKEL (reference sequence). Trimming took 1 base from V and 8 from J, leaving 12 bases between them. The CDR3 is made up of 14 amino acids. CDR3 DNA: TGTGCCAGCAGCCAAGTCGGAGGACAGCATGAGCAGTTCTTC. This translates into CASSQVGGQHEQFF.

The chain combines TRBV28 with TRBJ1-3; tentatively, D is TRBD1 (6 bases). CDR3 size: 17 residues. The germline V gene has CDR1 MDHEN and CDR2 SYDVKM. Trimming took off 5 bases at V and 0 bases at J, with 17 bases between the two ends. The CDR3 spells CASSPGTSLASGNTIYF. DNA of the CDR3: TGTGCCAGCAGTCCAGGGACATCCTTAGCCTCTGGAAACACCATATATTTT.

The chain joins TRBV27 to TRBJ2-2, with D unresolved. The V and J ends lost 4 bases and 5 bases respectively, with 2 bases between them. Germline CDR1 is MNHEY and CDR2 is SMNVEV (reference sequence). The CDR3 covers 11 residues. CDR3 sequence: CASSSTGELFF. CDR3 nucleotide sequence: TGTGCCAGCAGTTCTACCGGGGAGCTGTTTTTT.

The rearrangement links TRBV6-2 or TRBV6-3 to TRBJ1-1, with D possibly being TRBD1 (5 bases). V lost 6 bases to trimming and J lost 2 bases, with 13 bases between them. In germline, CDR1 is MNHEY, CDR2 SVGEGT. CDR3 length: 14 residues. The CDR3 DNA is TGTGCCAGCAGCCAAGGAGGGGTTAACACTGAAGCTTTCTTT. Translating it yields CASSQGGVNTEAFF.

J is TRBJ2-7 and V is TRBV7-9, with TRBD2 as a possible D gene (7 bases). The germline V gene encodes CDR1 SEHNR and CDR2 FQNEAQ (reference sequence). The CDR3 is made up of 13 amino acids. V was shortened by 3 bases and J by 4 bases, with 10 bases between the two germline ends. CDR3 protein: CASSFGGRYEQYV. DNA of the CDR3: TGTGCCAGCAGCTTCGGGGGGCGATACGAGCAGTACGTC.

The rearrangement uses TRBV19 and TRBJ2-6; D remains ambiguous. V lost 5 bases to trimming and J lost 4 bases, with 6 bases between them. The germline CDR1 and CDR2 sequences are LNHDA and SQIVND (reference sequence). This CDR3 has 13 amino acids. Here the CDR3 DNA reads TGTGCCAGTAGTGCGACAGGGGCCAACGTCCTGACTTTC. As protein: CASSATGANVLTF.

The chain joins TRBV5-6 to TRBJ2-7; D possibly corresponds to TRBD1 (5 bases). The V and J ends lost 3 bases and 3 bases respectively, with 16 bases between them. Germline V CDR1 and CDR2: SGHDT, YYEEEE. The CDR3 extends over 15 amino acids. For the CDR3, the DNA is TGTGCCAGCAGCTATGGGGCAGGCCCCCTCTACGAGCAGTACTTC. It yields the protein CASSYGAGPLYEQYF. Drawing the rest from reference TRBV5-6 and TRBJ2-7, the complete variable domain is DAGVTQSPTHLIKTRGQQVTLRCSPKSGHDTVSWYQQALGQGPQFIFQYYEEEERQRGNFPDRFSGHQFPNYSSELNVNALLLGDSALYLCASSYGAGPLYEQYFGPGTRLTVT.